The 6 T cell receptor beta chains reported below all come from one sample, sequenced in a study of T cells in Graves' hyperthyroidism and ophthalmopathy. The TCR beta CDR3 regions underwent amplification using RNA transcripts as the source. The HTBI primer set was used in a first-round RT-PCR of the TCR CDR3. TCRdb ran MiXCR on the multiplex PCR reads and lists one entry per CDR3 protein. Of about 320,000 distinct CDR3 sequences listed, roughly 15% are singletons. The sequenced sample consisted of blood. Source of these receptors: a man in his thirties or forties with Graves' hyperthyroidism.

This clonotype was seen at least ten times. The V and J genes are TRBV28 and TRBJ1-2; tentatively, D is TRBD1 (6 bases). V was pared by 1 base and J by 6 bases, with 12 bases between. The CDR3 covers 14 residues. Germline lookup yields CDR1 MDHEN and CDR2 SYDVKM. CDR3 protein: CASSLFKDSNGYTF. The CDR3 DNA reads as TGTGCCAGCAGTTTATTCAAGGACAGCAATGGCTACACCTTC.

CDR3 protein: CASSEVGGETQYF. In DNA, the CDR3 is TGCGCCAGCAGCGAGGTGGGAGGGGAGACCCAGTACTTC. This rearrangement joins TRBV5-1 to TRBJ2-5, with 7 bases aligning to TRBD2. Per germline, CDR1 SGHRS and CDR2 YFSETQ. This CDR3 is 13 amino acids long. V lost 4 bases, J lost 5 bases, and 5 bases stayed unmatched. Using reference TRBV5-1 and TRBJ2-5 for the parts outside the CDR3, the full variable domain is KAGVTQTPRYLIKTRGQQVTLSCSPISGHRSVSWYQQTPGQGLQFLFEYFSETQRNKGNFPGRFSGRQFSNSRSEMNVSTLELGDSALYLCASSEVGGETQYFGPGTRLLVL.

The table lists this clonotype with many counts. The chain links TRBV6-2 or TRBV6-3 to TRBJ2-1; no clear D gene. Germline CDR1 and CDR2: MNHEY and SVGEGT. The CDR3 contains 13 residues. Deletions cut 5 bases from V and 9 bases from J, with 14 bases between. The CDR3 coding sequence is TGTGCCAGCAGTACGTGGCTAGATACTGAGCAGTTCTTC. Protein sequence: CASSTWLDTEQFF.

This clonotype was picked up many times. This chain joins TRBV5-1 and TRBJ2-1, with TRBD2 matching over 7 bases. This CDR3 has 15 residues. J lost 6 bases, V lost 4 bases, and 10 bases had no gene match. Germline V gene data show CDR1 as SGHRS and CDR2 as YFSETQ. The CDR3, as DNA: TGCGCCAGCAGCCCCGGGACTATTCAGCCCAATGAGCAGTTCTTC. It yields the protein CASSPGTIQPNEQFF. The whole variable domain, remainder taken from reference TRBV5-1 and TRBJ2-1, is KAGVTQTPRYLIKTRGQQVTLSCSPISGHRSVSWYQQTPGQGLQFLFEYFSETQRNKGNFPGRFSGRQFSNSRSEMNVSTLELGDSALYLCASSPGTIQPNEQFFGPGTRLTVL.

This clonotype was observed a handful of times. This chain joins TRBV10-3 and TRBJ2-3; 10 bases agree with TRBD2. The CDR3 is 15 residues long. V gave up 4 bases and J gave up 0 bases; unmatched junction bases: 1. Germline V lookup: CDR1 ENHRY, CDR2 SYGVKD. CDR3 DNA: TGTGCCATCAGTGCGACTAGCGGGAGCACAGATACGCAGTATTTT. It specifies CAISATSGSTDTQYF.

As to this clonotype: This sequence may be a read error, since a much larger clone differs from it by one base. This chain uses TRBV5-1 with TRBJ2-7; D ambiguous. The end of the DNA fits TRBJ2-1 better, so the J call may be wrong. Germline loops: CDR1 SGHRS, CDR2 YFSETQ. The CDR3 is 16 residues long. The CDR3 bases are TGCGCCAGCAGCCTGTACGTGACTGCAAGCTCCTACGAGCAGTTCTTC. This translates into CASSLYVTASSYEQFF.